The present TCR beta chain was sequenced within a study of a mutant IDH1 vaccine in newly diagnosed glioma. Looking at the study overall: The treated population exhibited a male proportion of roughly 60%, a female proportion of 37.5%, and a mean age of about 40 years. Patients got radiotherapy, temozolomide, or both beforehand, and most got both.

This clone appeared a single time. Its antigen remains unidentified. Method: immunoSEQ multiplex PCR; TCRdb's copy keeps in-frame clones and lacks some. The sample contains about 54,000 clones, about 87% of which appear only once. The CDR3 has 13 amino acids. Germline V CDR1 and CDR2: LNHDA, SQIVND (reference sequence). Trimming took off 3 bases at V and 2 bases at J, with 8 bases between the two ends. Stated time point: week 23, last vaccination. Alongside topical imiquimod, each dose of vaccine comprised 300 ug of mutant IDH1 20-mer peptide. The astrocytomas were IDH1-mutant, ATRX-negative, and WHO grade 3 or 4.

The sample in question was PBMCs, obtained from a glioma patient whose treatment included an IDH1 peptide vaccine. V usage is TRBV19 and J usage is TRBJ2-7; tentative D call: TRBD2 (5 bases). The origin of this receptor is a man in his forties with glioma. The chain's CDR3 is CASSIRGPYEQYF. CDR3 DNA sequence: TGTGCCAGTAGTATTAGAGGGCCCTACGAGCAGTACTTC. Full variable domain (outside the CDR3, taken from reference TRBV19 and TRBJ2-7): DGGITQSPKYLFRKEGQNVTLSCEQNLNHDAMYWYRQDPGQGLRLIYYSQIVNDFQKGDIAEGYSVSREKKESFPLTVTSAQKNPTAFYLCASSIRGPYEQYFGPGTRLTVT.